This passage covers 27 T cell receptor beta chains from one sample sequenced in a study of T cell responses to AZD1222 COVID-19 vaccine. Here immunoSEQ multiplex PCR was the method, and the copy in TCRdb shows in-frame clones only, minus some. The sample has around 19,000 clones, about nine tenths seen once. This specimen consisted of peripheral blood, obtained 28 days after the second AZD1222 dose. These receptors were taken from an adult who received the AZD1222 COVID-19 vaccine.

J is TRBJ2-5 and V is TRBV3-1 (or the pseudogene TRBV3-2), with TRBD2 matching 11 bases. Per the germline V gene, CDR1 is LGHDT and CDR2 is YNNKEL (reference sequence). This CDR3 comprises 16 residues. J was trimmed by 5 bases and V by 0 bases; bases with no gene match: 5. CDR3 DNA: TGTGCCAGCAGCCAAGATTGGGCTAGCGGGGGGGAGACCCAGTACTTC. Translated, it gives CASSQDWASGGETQYF.

The gene calls are TRBV5-5 and TRBJ1-1; 7 positions match TRBD1. Trimming removed 7 bases from V and 3 bases from J; junction bases left unmatched: 6. Germline-derived CDR1 and CDR2 are SGHKS and YYEKEE (reference sequence). The CDR3 runs 13 residues. The CDR3 DNA follows: TGTGCCAGCCGAGACAGGGCGGACACTGAAGCTTTCTTT. Translation gives CASRDRADTEAFF. The whole variable domain, filled in from reference TRBV5-5 and TRBJ1-1, reads DAGVTQSPTHLIKTRGQQVTLRCSPISGHKSVSWYQQVLGQGPQFIFQYYEKEERGRGNFPDRFSARQFPNYSSELNVNALLLGDSALYLCASRDRADTEAFFGQGTRLTVV.

The chain employs TRBV18 and TRBJ1-4; no clear D. Trimming removed 1 base at V and 8 bases at J, with 8 bases between. CDR3 length: 13 amino acids. The germline V gene has CDR1 KGHSH and CDR2 LQKENI. For the CDR3, the DNA is TGTGCCAGCTCACCACTAGCGGGCGAAAAACTGTTTTTT. It translates to CASSPLAGEKLFF.

The chain employs TRBV18 and TRBJ2-1, with 8 bases identical to TRBD2. Germline lookup yields CDR1 KGHSH and CDR2 LQKENI. Trimming removed 3 bases from V and 5 bases from J; junction bases left unmatched: 9. The CDR3 contains 16 residues. CDR3 sequence: CASSPSTAGGNNEQFF. CDR3 DNA sequence: TGTGCCAGCTCACCTTCAACGGCGGGGGGAAACAATGAGCAGTTCTTC.

The V gene is TRBV6-5, the J gene TRBJ2-5; 7 bases fit TRBD2. This CDR3 is built from 14 residues. Germline-derived CDR1 and CDR2 are MNHEY and SVGAGI. J gave up 1 base and V 8 bases, and 7 bases lay outside the gene matches. As DNA, the CDR3 is TGTGCCAGCGCCGGGGCTAGCGGCCAAGAGACCCAGTACTTC. This translates into CASAGASGQETQYF.

The chain joins TRBV9 to TRBJ2-2; D gene unclear. With 0 bases removed from V and 5 bases from J, the gap between germline ends came to 14 bases. The germline gives CDR1 SGDLS, CDR2 YYNGEE. The CDR3 length is 16 residues. DNA for the CDR3: TGTGCCAGCAGCGTAGGATCAGCCCCGAGGACCGGGGAGCTGTTTTTT. Translation: CASSVGSAPRTGELFF.

V is TRBV29-1 and J is TRBJ1-2, with D maybe TRBD1 (6 bases). The V end lost 1 base, the J end lost 8 bases, and 17 bases lay between the germline ends. Germline V gene data show CDR1 as SQVTM and CDR2 as ANQGSEA. The CDR3 extends over 14 amino acids. The CDR3 is CSVEGWRGKEGYTF. For the CDR3, the DNA is TGCAGCGTTGAAGGGTGGAGGGGGAAGGAAGGCTACACCTTC. Full variable domain (outside the CDR3, taken from reference TRBV29-1 and TRBJ1-2): SAVISQKPSRDICQRGTSLTIQCQVDSQVTMMFWYRQQPGQSLTLIATANQGSEATYESGFVIDKFPISRPNLTFSTLTVSNMSPEDSSIYLCSVEGWRGKEGYTFGSGTRLTVV.

The V call is TRBV15, the J call TRBJ1-2, with D possibly matching TRBD1 (5 bases). The CDR3 sequence is 14 residues long. Germline CDR1 LNHNV, CDR2 YYDKDF (reference sequence). Trimming stripped 4 bases from V and 8 bases from J, with 17 bases between. In nucleotides, the CDR3 is TGTGCCACCAGCATCCACGGGGCGTTACTAGGCTACACCTTC. Translation gives CATSIHGALLGYTF.

The chain has TRBV30 and TRBJ2-1; TRBD1 matches at 7 bases. The CDR3 covers 14 residues. With 4 bases clipped from V and 5 bases from J, the junction kept 8 bases outside the gene matches. Germline V CDR1 and CDR2: GTSNPN, SVGIG (reference sequence). CDR3 residues: CAWNRGLTNNEQFF. CDR3 nucleotide sequence: TGTGCCTGGAATAGGGGGCTTACGAACAATGAGCAGTTCTTC. The whole variable domain, filled in from reference TRBV30 and TRBJ2-1, reads SQTIHQWPATLVQPVGSPLSLECTVEGTSNPNLYWYRQAAGRGLQLLFYSVGIGQISSEVPQNLSASRPQDRQFILSSKKLLLSDSGFYLCAWNRGLTNNEQFFGPGTRLTVL.

Here the CDR3 DNA reads TGTGCCAGCAGCCCACGACTAGCGACAAAAGAGACCCAGTACTTC. It encodes CASSPRLATKETQYF. The chain recombines TRBV11-1 with TRBJ2-5, with 8 bases lining up with TRBD2. The V gene end was trimmed by 5 bases and the J gene end by 3 bases; junction bases not matched to a gene: 8. Germline V lookup: CDR1 SGHAT, CDR2 FQDESV (reference sequence). The CDR3 runs 15 residues. Variable domain in full (rest from reference TRBV11-1 and TRBJ2-5): EAEVAQSPRYKITEKSQAVAFWCDPISGHATLYWYRQILGQGPELLVQFQDESVVDDSQLPKDRFSAERLKGVDSTLKIQPAELGDSAMYLCASSPRLATKETQYFGPGTRLLVL.

This clone is a singleton in its sample. The rearrangement links TRBV3-1 (or the pseudogene TRBV3-2) to TRBJ2-5; 9 bases match TRBD2. Trimming removed 4 bases from V and 5 bases from J; junction bases left unmatched: 11. CDR3 length: 16 amino acids. Germline V gives CDR1 LGHDT, CDR2 YNNKEL (reference sequence). Here the CDR3 reads CASSPMDSGGGETQYF. CDR3 bases: TGTGCCAGCAGCCCGATGGATAGCGGGGGCGGGGAGACCCAGTACTTC.

V is TRBV6-4 and J is TRBJ1-4, with D hard to call. Germline assignment: CDR1 MRHNA and CDR2 SNTAGT. This CDR3 is built from 15 residues. Trimming took off 3 bases at V and 0 bases at J, with 8 bases between the two ends. The CDR3 sequence: CASSESASTNEKLFF. CDR3 sequence (DNA): TGTGCCAGCAGTGAGTCAGCTTCAACTAATGAAAAACTGTTTTTT.

Written as DNA, the CDR3 is TGCGCCAGCAGCCAAGCCGGACAGGCCTACAATGAGCAGTTCTTC. Translated: CASSQAGQAYNEQFF. The chain has TRBV4-1 and TRBJ2-1, with 7 bases matching TRBD1. Germline lookup yields CDR1 MGHRA and CDR2 YSYEKL. This CDR3 contains 15 residues. The V gene end was trimmed by 1 base and the J gene end by 2 bases; junction bases not matched to a gene: 2.

The rearrangement uses TRBV5-1 and TRBJ1-4; perhaps TRBD1 as D (5 bases). Per the germline V gene, CDR1 is SGHRS and CDR2 is YFSETQ. Trimming pared 2 bases from V and 8 bases from J, leaving 10 bases between. The CDR3 runs 13 residues. The CDR3 coding sequence is TGCGCCAGCAGCTTTTCTGAGGGGGAAAAACTGTTTTTT. Its protein is CASSFSEGEKLFF.

The rearrangement uses TRBV7-9 and TRBJ2-2; 7 nucleotides match TRBD1. The CDR3 spans 15 residues. J gave up 3 bases and V 7 bases, and 8 bases lay outside the gene matches. Per germline, CDR1 SEHNR and CDR2 FQNEAQ (reference sequence). The CDR3 DNA reads as TGTGCCAGCAAATTGGTTACAGGGGACACCGGGGAGCTGTTTTTT. Translation: CASKLVTGDTGELFF.

J is TRBJ1-2 and V is TRBV6-5, with D possibly being TRBD1 (6 bases). This CDR3 is built from 16 residues. The germline CDR1 and CDR2 sequences are MNHEY and SVGAGI. V was cut by 2 bases and J by 6 bases, with 19 bases left in between. As DNA, the CDR3 is TGTGCCAGCAGTTACGTAGGGCAGGGGCAACGGGATGGCTACACCTTC. Protein: CASSYVGQGQRDGYTF.

This chain links TRBV28 with TRBJ2-7, with unresolved D. This CDR3 contains 15 residues. Germline CDR1 and CDR2: MDHEN and SYDVKM. Trimming pared 6 bases from V and 0 bases from J, leaving 15 bases between. The CDR3 reads CASSVGRASSYEQYV. The CDR3 nucleotides are TGTGCCAGCAGCGTCGGACGGGCGAGCTCCTACGAGCAGTACGTC.

The chain uses TRBV14 and TRBJ1-1; no clear D. V gave up 2 bases and J gave up 10 bases, with 20 bases separating them. The CDR3 runs 15 residues. Germline assignment: CDR1 SGHDN and CDR2 FVKESK. The CDR3: CASSQFSPGTSGAFF. Written as DNA, the CDR3 is TGTGCCAGCAGCCAATTCTCTCCGGGAACATCGGGAGCTTTCTTT.

The J gene is TRBJ2-4, the V gene TRBV29-1; D not resolved. Trimming pared 3 bases from V and 3 bases from J, leaving 9 bases between. Germline V gene lookup returns CDR1 SQVTM and CDR2 ANQGSEA. The CDR3 contains 13 residues. CDR3 bases: TGCAGCGTTGATGCCGATGGCAAAAACATTCAGTACTTC. This sequence encodes CSVDADGKNIQYF.

The V and J genes are TRBV6-5 and TRBJ1-2, with D tentatively TRBD1 (5 bases). Per the germline V gene, CDR1 is MNHEY and CDR2 is SVGAGI. Trimming cost V 6 bases and J 0 bases, with 11 bases left between them. The CDR3 has 14 residues. The CDR3 here is CASREEGANYGYTF. For the CDR3, the DNA is TGTGCCAGCAGGGAGGAAGGGGCTAACTATGGCTACACCTTC.

The genes are TRBV3-1 (or the pseudogene TRBV3-2) and TRBJ2-3; 11 nucleotides line up with TRBD2. Trimming cost V 0 bases and J 8 bases; bases outside gene matches: 10. This CDR3 has 17 residues. The germline gives CDR1 LGHDT, CDR2 YNNKEL (reference sequence). Here the CDR3 reads CASSQDRSSGRRVTQYF. In DNA form, the CDR3 reads TGTGCCAGCAGCCAAGATAGATCTAGCGGGAGGAGGGTTACGCAGTATTTT.

The chain links TRBV7-2 to TRBJ1-3; a possible D gene is TRBD1 (5 bases). V lost 5 bases to trimming and J lost 1 base, with 12 bases between them. Germline values: CDR1 SGHTA, CDR2 FQGNSA. The CDR3 runs to 15 residues. The CDR3 region is CASSPHRTSGNTIYF. The DNA for the CDR3 is TGTGCCAGCAGCCCCCACCGGACATCTGGAAACACCATATATTTT.

CDR3 DNA: TGTGCCAGCAGTTACTTCCGGGACAGGGGAAACGAAGCTTTCTTT. Its protein product is CASSYFRDRGNEAFF. The chain combines TRBV6-5 with TRBJ1-1; 10 positions agree with TRBD1. CDR1 is MNHEY, CDR2 SVGAGI, per germline. The CDR3 extends over 15 amino acids. J gave up 8 bases and V 1 base, and 7 bases lay outside the gene matches.

The chain employs TRBV10-1 and TRBJ1-1; weak D call: TRBD1 (5 bases). Germline V gene lookup returns CDR1 WNHNN and CDR2 SYGVQD (reference sequence). The V end was cut by 5 bases, the J end by 0 bases, with 7 bases between. The CDR3 spans 13 residues. In DNA, the CDR3 is TGCGCCAGCAGTCGGGGGATGAACACTGAAGCTTTCTTT. It yields the protein CASSRGMNTEAFF.

The CDR3 DNA is TGTGCCAGCTCACCACGGCAGGGGAAATCCTACAATGAGCAGTTCTTC. This translates into CASSPRQGKSYNEQFF. The J gene is TRBJ2-1, the V gene TRBV18; tentatively, D is TRBD1 (6 bases). There are 16 residues in the CDR3. Germline V gives CDR1 KGHSH, CDR2 LQKENI. Between the trimmed V and J ends, which lost 1 base and 1 base, there was a span of 11 bases.

The rearrangement uses TRBV3-1 (or the pseudogene TRBV3-2) and TRBJ2-2; TRBD1 matches 9 bases. This CDR3 has 14 residues. V lost 4 bases and J lost 6; bases outside the gene matches: 3. Germline CDR1 LGHDT, CDR2 YNNKEL (reference sequence). CDR3 nucleotide sequence: TGTGCCAGCAGCCCGAGACAGGGGGCCGGGGAGCTGTTTTTT. Protein sequence: CASSPRQGAGELFF.

This rearrangement joins TRBV10-3 to TRBJ2-2; the D gene could be TRBD1 or TRBD2 (6 bases each). This CDR3 region has 14 residues. V lost 10 bases, J lost 0 bases, and 12 bases lay in between. Germline V gives CDR1 ENHRY, CDR2 SYGVKD. CDR3 region: CATEEGANTGELFF. Written as DNA, the CDR3 is TGTGCCACCGAGGAGGGGGCGAACACCGGGGAGCTGTTTTTT.